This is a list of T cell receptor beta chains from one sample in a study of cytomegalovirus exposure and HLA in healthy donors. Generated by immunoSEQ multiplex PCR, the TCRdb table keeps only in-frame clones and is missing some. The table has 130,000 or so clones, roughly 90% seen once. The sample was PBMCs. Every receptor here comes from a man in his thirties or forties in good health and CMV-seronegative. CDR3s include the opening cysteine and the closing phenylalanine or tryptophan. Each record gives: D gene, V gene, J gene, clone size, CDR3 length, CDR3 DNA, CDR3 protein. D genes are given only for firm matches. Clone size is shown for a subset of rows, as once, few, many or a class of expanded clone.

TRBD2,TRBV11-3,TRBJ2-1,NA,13,TGTGCCAGCAGCTTAGGAGAACTAGCGGAGCAGTTCTTC,CASSLGELAEQFF
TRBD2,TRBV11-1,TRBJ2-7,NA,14,TGTGCCAGCAGCTTCACTAGCGGAAGCTACGAGCAGTACTTC,CASSFTSGSYEQYF
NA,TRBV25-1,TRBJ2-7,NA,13,TGTGCCAGCAGTGATTCCAATGCCTACGAGCAGTACTTC,CASSDSNAYEQYF
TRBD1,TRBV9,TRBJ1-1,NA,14,TGTGCCAGCAGCGATGGACAGGGTATCTCTGAAGCTTTCTTT,CASSDGQGISEAFF
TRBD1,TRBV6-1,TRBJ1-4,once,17,TGTGCCAGCAGTGAGTGCCCGGGACAGGGCGGGGGGGAAAAACTGTTTTTT,CASSECPGQGGGEKLFF
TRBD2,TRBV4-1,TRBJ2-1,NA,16,TGCGCCAGCAGCCCTAGGACTAGCGGGGGGGCTTTTGAGCAGTTCTTC,CASSPRTSGGAFEQFF
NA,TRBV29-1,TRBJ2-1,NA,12,TGCAGCGTATACTTAGATTACAATGAGCAGTTCTTC,CSVYLDYNEQFF
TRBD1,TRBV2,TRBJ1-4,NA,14,TGTGCCAGCCGGTGGACAGGGGTTTTCGAAAAACTGTTTTTT,CASRWTGVFEKLFF
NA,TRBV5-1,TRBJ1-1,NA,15,TGCGCCAGCAGCTTGGGGGGCGCTGGGAACACTGAAGCTTTCTTT,CASSLGGAGNTEAFF
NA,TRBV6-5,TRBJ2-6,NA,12,TGTGCCAGCATGGGCGGGGCCAACGTCCTGACTTTC,CASMGGANVLTF
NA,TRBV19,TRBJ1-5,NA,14,TGTGCCAGTAGTCCCGGAGGGGAGGCTCAGCCCCAGCATTTT,CASSPGGEAQPQHF
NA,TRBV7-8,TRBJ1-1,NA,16,TGTGCCAGCAGCTCGACAATTGACACTCGCTCCACTGAAGCTTTCTTT,CASSSTIDTRSTEAFF
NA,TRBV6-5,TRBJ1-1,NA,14,TGTGCCAGCAGTAAACAGGGTCTAAACACTGAAGCTTTCTTT,CASSKQGLNTEAFF
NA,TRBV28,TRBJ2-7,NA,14,TGTGCCAGCAGCCTAGGGGGGGGATCCTACGAGCAGTACTTC,CASSLGGGSYEQYF
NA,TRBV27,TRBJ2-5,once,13,TGTGCCAGCACCGGGGCGGGGCAGGAGACCCAGTACTTC,CASTGAGQETQYF
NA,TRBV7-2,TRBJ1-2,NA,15,TGTGCCAGCAGCCTAGGGACGTACGGGGGGTATGGCTACACCTTC,CASSLGTYGGYGYTF
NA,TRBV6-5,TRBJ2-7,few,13,TGTGCCAGCAGTTACCGTGCGGACTACGAGCAGTACTTC,CASSYRADYEQYF
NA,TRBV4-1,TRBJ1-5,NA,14,TGCGCCAGCAGCCAACCGGGATGGGGTCAGCCCCAGCATTTT,CASSQPGWGQPQHF
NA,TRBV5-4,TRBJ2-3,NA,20,TGTGCCAGCAGCCCCACGCCAGGGCTCTTGGAGGGGGCGAACACAGATACGCAGTATTTT,CASSPTPGLLEGANTDTQYF
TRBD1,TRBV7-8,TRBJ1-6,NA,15,TGTGCCAGCAGCGGGGACAGGATGGGAAATTCACCCCTCCACTTT,CASSGDRMGNSPLHF
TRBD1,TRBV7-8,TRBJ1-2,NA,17,TGTGCCAGCAGCCCGGTCCTCGGGACAGGGCCTAACTATGGCTACACCTTC,CASSPVLGTGPNYGYTF
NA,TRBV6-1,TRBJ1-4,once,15,TGTGCCAGCAGTGACCACACCGCAACTAATGAAAAACTGTTTTTT,CASSDHTATNEKLFF
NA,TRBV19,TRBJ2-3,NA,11,TGTGCCAGTTTTATTGGAGGTACGCAGTATTTT,CASFIGGTQYF
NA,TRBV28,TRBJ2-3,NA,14,TGTGCCAGCAGCCCGAAGCATGGAGGGACCCGTTTATATTTT,CASSPKHGGTRLYF
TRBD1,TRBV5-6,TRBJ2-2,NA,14,TGTGCCAGCAGCTTGGGCAGGGGGCCCGGGGAGCTGTTTTTT,CASSLGRGPGELFF
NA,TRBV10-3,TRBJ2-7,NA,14,TGTGCCATCAGTGAAAACAGCTTAACCTACGAGCAGTACTTC,CAISENSLTYEQYF
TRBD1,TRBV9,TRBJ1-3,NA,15,TGTGCCAGCAGCCCCTGGGACAGACCTGGAAACACCATATATTTT,CASSPWDRPGNTIYF
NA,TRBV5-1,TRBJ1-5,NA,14,TGCGCCAGCAGCCTGCAGGACGGGGATGGACCCCAGCATTTT,CASSLQDGDGPQHF
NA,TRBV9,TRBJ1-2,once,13,TGTGCCAGCAGCGTAGGCAGGTACTATGGCTACACCTTC,CASSVGRYYGYTF
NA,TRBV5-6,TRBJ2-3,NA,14,TGTGCCAGCAGCTTGGGGAAGGGGCGTGATACGCAGTATTTT,CASSLGKGRDTQYF
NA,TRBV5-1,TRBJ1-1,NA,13,TGCGCCAGCTCCTCGTACTTGAACACTGAAGCTTTCTTT,CASSSYLNTEAFF
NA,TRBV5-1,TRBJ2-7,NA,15,TGCGCCAGCAGCTTGGGTCTCGGGAGCTCCTACGAGCAGTACTTC,CASSLGLGSSYEQYF
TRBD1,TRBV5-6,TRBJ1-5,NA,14,TGTGCCAGCAGCCAGGGGACAGGGGAGGAGCCCCAGCATTTT,CASSQGTGEEPQHF
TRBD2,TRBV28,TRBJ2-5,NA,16,TGTGCCAGCAGTTTATGGTGGGATGGGACTAAAGGGACCCAGTACTTC,CASSLWWDGTKGTQYF
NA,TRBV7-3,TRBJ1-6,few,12,TGTGCCAGCAGCCCGGGTCAAGGCCCCCTCCACTTT,CASSPGQGPLHF
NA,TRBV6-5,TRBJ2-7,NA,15,TGTGCCAGCAGTTACTCTTCGGCCAGGGGGGCCGAGCAGTACTTC,CASSYSSARGAEQYF
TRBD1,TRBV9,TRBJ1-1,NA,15,TGTGCCAGCAGCGAGAGACAGGGGGTGACGACTGAAGCTTTCTTT,CASSERQGVTTEAFF
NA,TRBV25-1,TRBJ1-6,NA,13,TGTGCCAGCAGCGGACAGCCTAATTCACCCCTCCACTTT,CASSGQPNSPLHF
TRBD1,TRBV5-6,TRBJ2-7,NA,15,TGTGCCAGCAGCTTCCGGGACAGATTTTCTTCCGAGCAGTACTTC,CASSFRDRFSSEQYF
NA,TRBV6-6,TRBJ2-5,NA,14,TGTGCCAGCAGCTTGCAACAGGTTCGAGAGACCCAGTACTTC,CASSLQQVRETQYF
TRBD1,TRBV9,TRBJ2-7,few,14,TGTGCCAGCAGCGCCGATACAGGGGACTACGAGCAGTACTTC,CASSADTGDYEQYF
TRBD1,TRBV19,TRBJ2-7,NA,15,TGTGCCAGTAGTCGACAGGGCCTCAGCTCCTACGAGCAGTACTTC,CASSRQGLSSYEQYF
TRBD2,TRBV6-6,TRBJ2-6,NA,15,TGTGCCAGCCGGGGGGGTAGCTCTGGGGCCAACGTCCTGACTTTC,CASRGGSSGANVLTF
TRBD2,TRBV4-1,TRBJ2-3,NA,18,TGCGCCAGCAGCCAAGATTGGAGCAGAGCGGGGCGAGGAGATACGCAGTATTTT,CASSQDWSRAGRGDTQYF
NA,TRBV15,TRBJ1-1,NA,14,TGTGCCACCAGCAAGCCGACAGGGAACACTGAAGCTTTCTTT,CATSKPTGNTEAFF
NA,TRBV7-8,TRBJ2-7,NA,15,TGTGCCAGCAGCCCGGGTTGGACGGGAAAATACGAGCAGTACTTC,CASSPGWTGKYEQYF
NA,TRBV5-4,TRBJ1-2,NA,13,TGTGCCAGCAGCCCTCGGACAGTTCATGGCTACACCTTC,CASSPRTVHGYTF
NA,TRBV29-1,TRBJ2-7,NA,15,TGCAGCGTTGAAGCAGCCCCGGGGGACGGCTACGAGCAGTACTTC,CSVEAAPGDGYEQYF
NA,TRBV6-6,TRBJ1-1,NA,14,TGTGCCAGTCTGACAGGAGGCAGGGGATCTGAAGCTTTCTTT,CASLTGGRGSEAFF
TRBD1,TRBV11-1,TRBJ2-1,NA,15,TGTGCCAGCAGCTACAACAGGGGCTCCTACAATGAGCAGTTCTTC,CASSYNRGSYNEQFF
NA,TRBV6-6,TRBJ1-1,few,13,TGTGCCAGCAGCGCTACAGGGCGGACTGAAGCTTTCTTT,CASSATGRTEAFF
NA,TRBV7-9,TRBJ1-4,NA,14,TGTGCCAGCAGCCCGGGAACAGTCGGAGAAAAACTGTTTTTT,CASSPGTVGEKLFF
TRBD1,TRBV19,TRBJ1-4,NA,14,TGTGCCAGTACCTTCAGGGGGCAAGGTGAAAAACTGTTTTTT,CASTFRGQGEKLFF
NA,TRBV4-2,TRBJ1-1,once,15,TGTGCCAGCAGCCAAGACAAGTGGGCTGAGACTGAAGCTTTCTTT,CASSQDKWAETEAFF
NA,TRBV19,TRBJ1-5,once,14,TGTGCCAGTAGCGGTTGGGCAAGCAATCAGCCCCAGCATTTT,CASSGWASNQPQHF